This T cell receptor beta chain emerged from a study of a mutant IDH1 vaccine in newly diagnosed glioma. Across the study: Vaccination started 4-6 weeks after radiotherapy alone, or with temozolomide cycles. Before enrollment, patients got radiotherapy alone, temozolomide alone, or mostly the combination.

Noted time point: week 23, last vaccination. In the vaccine, a single dose held 300 ug of the mutant IDH1 20-mer peptide, along with topical imiquimod. V shed 4 bases and J shed 1 base, with 9 bases lying between them. The germline CDR1 and CDR2 sequences are SGHRS and YFSETQ. The CDR3 spans 14 residues. General study points: The occurrence of vaccine-induced immune responses was seen in 90% to 95% of patients.

On this clone itself: Its target is not known.

Assay: immunoSEQ multiplex PCR; the TCRdb copy retains only in-frame clones and omits some. Here the sample spans tens of thousands of clones, approximately 80% being singletons. This clonotype was obtained from a man aged 40-50 years with glioma. The chain links TRBV5-1 to TRBJ1-5; perhaps TRBD1 as D (5 bases). The sample in question was PBMCs, obtained from a glioma patient whose treatment included an IDH1 peptide vaccine. CDR3 bases: TGCGCCAGCAGCCGGGGCGACAGCAATCAGCCCCAGCATTTT. Its protein product is CASSRGDSNQPQHF.